This T cell receptor beta chain was obtained from a study of blood T cell repertoires in COVID-19 (dated by TCRdb to about 2020). Some background on the complete study: Recovered participants in ImmuneRACE Cohort 3 were defined by two consecutive negative NP/OP PCR tests, clearance by a healthcare professional, or resolution of symptoms. Collaborator samples came from the United States, Italy and Spain and covered acute and convalescent phases of COVID-19. The material from the prospective study consisted of cDNA or gDNA derived from T cells, B-cell-depleted T cells, or PBMCs. The dataset comprised deeply sampled blood TCRbeta repertoires from subjects exposed to, actively infected with, or recovered from COVID-19. The repertoires were made available in a free public database intended to serve as a resource for research on the immune response to SARS-CoV-2. The samples were drawn from two sources: the first 160 participants of the ongoing ImmuneRACE study, and fewer than 1,500 subjects contributed by 6 global collaborators. Nearly every sample came with metadata listing a de-identified subject ID, COVID-19 status, age in years and sex. Where available, HLA class I and class II types were obtained from metadata supplied by the sample provider rather than from assay-based typing. What the research found in general, with its limitations: The amount of clinical and demographic metadata varied by source and participant and was provided uncurated.

The immunoSEQ Assay, a bias-controlled multiplex PCR, was used to amplify TCRbeta CDR3 regions from genomic DNA. Per the original workflow: The number of nucleated cells in each sample was estimated by amplification of reference gene primers within the assay. To quantify the absolute abundance of each unique TCRbeta CDR3 rearrangement, sequence reads were collapsed and filtered. For each sample, productive Simpson clonality was calculated by taking the square root of Simpson's diversity index across productive rearrangements. TCRdb stores this immuneACCESS table with in-frame sequences only. Part of the clones is absent; in the studies checked, under half of the shortfall reflects unresolved V genes, and no reason is known for the rest. V and J calls and clone size are those listed in that table; D and trimming were worked out from the DNA. For this sample the table gives some 180,000 clones, of which roughly 85% were detected only once. The top ten hold under 20% of the sample.

The CDR3 goes from the cysteine to the phenylalanine over 13 residues. Of all the DNA, just the CDR3 is kept, 39 bases in frame from base 1. CDR1 and CDR2 (MDHEN, SYDVKM) derive from the germline V gene. Trimming removed 5 bases from V and 7 bases from J; the gene matches leave 6 bases unexplained. Participants in the prospective study were enrolled through a virtual design, were aged roughly 18 to 100 years, and lived in 24 United States geographic areas. In the prospective study, participants were assigned to cohorts based on the clinical history participants reported in a screening survey and a study questionnaire. In the prospective study, whole blood, serum and a nasopharyngeal or oropharyngeal swab were collected from each participant by mobile phlebotomists. Prospective study participants could optionally give additional blood draws and questionnaires over an approximately two-month period. Before DNA extraction, blood samples from the prospective study were shipped at room temperature or frozen.

With regard to this clone: Its binding antigen is unknown. The sample holds no much larger clone one base away, and base qualities are not on file.

What was sequenced was PBMCs or T cells enriched from blood (not recorded which). The source is a woman in her 70s in a cohort exposed to, infected with or recovered from COVID-19 (not recorded which). Recombination connected TRBV28 to TRBJ1-2; TRBD1 lines up with 8 middle nucleotides. The CDR3 protein is CASSPEDRAGYTF. The sequenced DNA: TGTGCCAGCAGTCCCGAGGACAGGGCTGGCTACACCTTC.